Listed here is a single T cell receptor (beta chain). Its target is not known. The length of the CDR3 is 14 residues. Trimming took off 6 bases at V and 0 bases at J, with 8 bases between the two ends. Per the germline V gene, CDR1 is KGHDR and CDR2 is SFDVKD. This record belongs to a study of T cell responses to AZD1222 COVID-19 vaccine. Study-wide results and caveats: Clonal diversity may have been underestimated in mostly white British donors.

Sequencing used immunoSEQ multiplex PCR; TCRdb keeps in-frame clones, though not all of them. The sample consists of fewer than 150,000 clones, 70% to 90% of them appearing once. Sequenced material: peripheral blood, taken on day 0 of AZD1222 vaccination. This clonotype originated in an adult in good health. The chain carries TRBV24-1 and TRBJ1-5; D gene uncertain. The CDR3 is CATSRGSSNQPQHF. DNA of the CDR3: TGTGCCACCAGTCGAGGTTCTAGCAATCAGCCCCAGCATTTT.